This paragraph covers one T cell receptor beta chain sequence. Between the trimmed V and J ends, which lost 4 bases and 7 bases, there was a span of 14 bases. Germline V CDR1 and CDR2: MNHEY, SMNVEV (reference sequence). The CDR3 runs to 14 residues. The sample comes from a study of graft-versus-host responses after intestinal transplantation. Intraepithelial and lamina propria lymphocytes were isolated from graft specimens. The data were produced by immunoSEQ multiplex PCR, yet TCRdb's version contains in-frame clones alone and is incomplete. The sample shows some 10,000 clones, 76% of them seen only once.

The sequence derives from a human patient who received an intestinal transplant, so some T cells may come from the graft donor. The V gene is TRBV27, the J gene TRBJ2-1; D might be TRBD2 (6 bases). The sequenced sample was ileum tissue, obtained 23 days after intestinal transplant. CDR3 coding DNA: TGTGCCAGCAGTTACAGCGGGTGGGGGAATGAGCAGTTCTTC. Its translation: CASSYSGWGNEQFF.